The next 25 T cell receptor beta chains were all read from a single sample in a study of blood T cells in healthy people across ages. Together with a sample-barcoded 5' primer, a J-beta primer mix was included in a second PCR lasting about 7 to 11 cycles. TCRdb passed the 5' RACE reads through MiXCR, listing each CDR3 protein once. The data show approximately 400,000 distinct CDR3 sequences, with roughly half seen just once and 50% to 65% held by the top ten. The sample was blood. The receptors were sampled from a man aged 55 to 70 in good health.

This clonotype was found many times. This chain's CDR3 is CASSQQQGNEQYF. The CDR3, as DNA: TGTGCCAGCAGCCAACAACAGGGGAACGAGCAGTACTTC. The chain employs TRBV7-2 and TRBJ2-7; 7 nucleotides match TRBD1. The CDR3 runs 13 residues. V shed 5 bases and J 5 bases; nucleotides not matched to a gene: 6. From germline, CDR1 is SGHTA and CDR2 FQGNSA.

This clonotype was recorded a few times. The genes are TRBV20-1 and TRBJ2-1; 8 bases are a match to TRBD2. The germline gives CDR1 DFQATT, CDR2 SNEGSKA (reference sequence). The CDR3 totals 18 residues. The V segment lost 3 bases and the J segment 9 bases; nucleotides outside the gene matches: 22. The CDR3: CSARAQRRAGGLRGEQFF. Written as DNA, the CDR3 is TGCAGTGCTAGGGCCCAGCGTAGGGCGGGAGGCCTTCGGGGTGAGCAGTTCTTC.

The gene calls are TRBV9 and TRBJ2-7, with D perhaps TRBD1 (6 bases). Trimming pared 4 bases from V and 2 bases from J, leaving 19 bases between. The germline V gene has CDR1 SGDLS and CDR2 YYNGEE. This CDR3 has 16 amino acids. The CDR3 spells CASSSRGHPTPYEQYF. As DNA, the CDR3 is TGTGCCAGCAGCTCGAGGGGACACCCTACCCCCTACGAGCAGTACTTC.

The rearrangement uses TRBV6-2 or TRBV6-3 and TRBJ1-1; no clear D gene. This CDR3 region has 14 residues. Germline CDR1 reads MNHEY; CDR2 reads SVGEGT. V shed 7 bases and J shed 5 bases, with 17 bases lying between them. The chain's CDR3 is CASTAYTGTTEAFF. The CDR3 nucleotides read TGTGCCAGCACCGCATACACGGGAACAACTGAAGCTTTCTTT.

To note about this clonotype: A much larger clone lies one base from this, so it may be a read error. This sequence joins TRBV5-1 and TRBJ1-6; maybe TRBD1 (6 bases). The CDR3 covers 15 residues. CDR1 and CDR2 (germline): SGHRS, YFSETQ. V was pared by 3 bases and J by 10 bases, with 17 bases between. As DNA, the CDR3 is TGCGCCAGCAGCTGGGAAGGGGGGCGCCGGTCACCCCTCCACTTT. Protein: CASSWEGGRRSPLHF.

This clonotype turned up a few times. This sequence joins TRBV7-2 and TRBJ2-3; 15 bases fit TRBD2. The CDR3 extends over 19 amino acids. Per the germline V gene, CDR1 is SGHTA and CDR2 is FQGNSA. Losses at the gene ends were 2 bases for V and 7 bases for J; bases not matched to a gene: 13. CDR3 sequence reads: CASSLQDRGLAGGGNTQYF. The CDR3 nucleotides read TGTGCCAGCAGCTTACAGGACAGGGGACTAGCGGGAGGAGGGAATACGCAGTATTTT.

This chain links TRBV29-1 with TRBJ2-7; D gene unclear. V was pared by 3 bases and J by 3 bases, with 6 bases between. CDR3 length equals 11 residues. From germline, CDR1 is SQVTM and CDR2 ANQGSEA. CDR3 nucleotide sequence: TGCAGCGTTGACATCAGCTACGAGCAGTACTTC. This encodes CSVDISYEQYF.

The table lists this clonotype with a few counts. This clone may be a read error of a much larger clone one base away. J is TRBJ2-5 and V is TRBV9; TRBD2 matches at 12 bases. From germline, CDR1 is SGDLS and CDR2 YYNGEE. The CDR3 length is 16 residues. The V gene end was trimmed by 4 bases and the J gene end by 11 bases; junction bases not matched to a gene: 15. CDR3 loop: CASSIKGLAGFNEQYF. DNA for the CDR3: TGTGCCAGCAGCATTAAAGGACTAGCGGGATTTAATGAGCAGTACTTC.

This clonotype came up a few times. This chain links TRBV29-1 with TRBJ2-5, with 7 bases fitting TRBD1. The CDR3 totals 13 residues. CDR1 is SQVTM, CDR2 ANQGSEA, per germline. With V trimmed by 7 bases and J by 4 bases, 9 bases remained unmatched. The CDR3 reads CSAPGQWTETQYF. CDR3 bases: TGCAGCGCCCCGGGACAGTGGACAGAGACCCAGTACTTC. Based on the CDR3 plus reference TRBV29-1 and TRBJ2-5, the full variable domain is SAVISQKPSRDICQRGTSLTIQCQVDSQVTMMFWYRQQPGQSLTLIATANQGSEATYESGFVIDKFPISRPNLTFSTLTVSNMSPEDSSIYLCSAPGQWTETQYFGPGTRLLVL.

This clonotype was seen just once. Its ends do not fully match the called genes, so a read error is possible. The chain uses TRBV11-2 and TRBJ2-3, with a weak D call TRBD1 (5 bases). Germline V lookup: CDR1 SGHAT, CDR2 FQNNGV. The CDR3 runs 14 residues. The DNA of the CDR3 is TGTGCCAACAGCTTGCGACAGAGCACAGATACGCAGTATTTT. Amino acid sequence: CANSLRQSTDTQYF.

The chain is built from TRBV5-4 and TRBJ2-5; 9 bases are a match to TRBD2. Per germline, CDR1 SGHNT and CDR2 YYREEE (reference sequence). The length of the CDR3 is 17 residues. Losses at the gene ends were 4 bases for V and 3 bases for J; bases not matched to a gene: 13. In nucleotides, the CDR3 is TGTGCCAGCAGCCGGCCCCCATCTAGCGGGGAAAAAGAGACCCAGTACTTC. As protein: CASSRPPSSGEKETQYF.

The V gene is TRBV28, the J gene TRBJ2-5, with D possibly being TRBD1 (6 bases). The J call could be wrong; TRBJ2-7 is a better fit for the DNA end. Germline CDR1 MDHEN, CDR2 SYDVKM. This CDR3 has 14 residues. The chain's CDR3 is CASSLRGQSYEQYF. Written as DNA, the CDR3 is TGTGCCAGCAGTTTAAGGGGACAATCCTACGAGCAGTACTTC.

The chain carries TRBV7-8 and TRBJ2-7; D may correspond to TRBD1 or TRBD2 (5 bases each). V was clipped by 1 base and J by 2 bases, with 15 bases between them. Germline values: CDR1 SGHVS, CDR2 FQNEAQ. The CDR3 spans 16 residues. This chain's CDR3 is CASSLVGVTAAYEQYF. The CDR3 DNA follows: TGTGCCAGCAGCTTAGTGGGGGTGACAGCTGCCTACGAGCAGTACTTC.

The chain combines TRBV20-1 with TRBJ2-5, with D possibly being TRBD2 (5 bases). Germline V CDR1 and CDR2: DFQATT, SNEGSKA (reference sequence). The CDR3 loop spans 14 amino acids. Trimming left V 2 bases short and J 2 bases short, with 12 bases between. The CDR3 loop reads CSARPGSTQETQYF. In nucleotides, the CDR3 is TGCAGTGCTAGACCGGGGTCCACTCAAGAGACCCAGTACTTC.

This clonotype was picked up many times. This chain links TRBV12-3 or TRBV12-4 with TRBJ1-5, with D tentatively TRBD1 (5 bases). The V end was cut by 5 bases, the J end by 0 bases, with 11 bases between. The CDR3 is 15 amino acids. DNA of the CDR3: TGTGCCAGCAGTCTAGGGGATTATAGCAATCAGCCCCAGCATTTT. Encoded protein: CASSLGDYSNQPQHF.

Ten or more counts support this clonotype. This chain links TRBV6-2 or TRBV6-3 with TRBJ2-3; 9 bases match TRBD2. The CDR3 sequence is 13 residues long. Unmatched junction bases numbered 8, after V lost 4 bases and J lost 12 bases. CDR1 MNHEY and CDR2 SVGEGT come from the germline V gene. The CDR3 nucleotides read TGTGCCAGCAGTTGGTCGGCGGGAGGGCCACAGTATTTT. This translates into CASSWSAGGPQYF.

V gene TRBV20-1 combines with J gene TRBJ1-2, with D maybe TRBD1 (5 bases). The V gene lost 6 bases and the J gene lost 2 bases, with 13 bases spanning the gap. The CDR3 length is 13 residues. Germline CDR1 DFQATT, CDR2 SNEGSKA (reference sequence). CDR3 coding DNA: TGCAGTGCCTGGGGCGGGAGAAACTATGGCTACACCTTC. Its protein product is CSAWGGRNYGYTF.

The CDR3 DNA sequence: TGTGCCAGCAGCCAGGACCATGATGGTTACGAGCAGTACTTC. This gives the protein CASSQDHDGYEQYF. The rearrangement links TRBV4-2 to TRBJ2-7; D is unclear. Germline CDR1 LGHNA, CDR2 YNFKEQ. The V and J ends lost 3 bases and 4 bases respectively, with 13 bases between them. This CDR3 spans 14 amino acids.

V is TRBV29-1 and J is TRBJ2-7, with D possibly matching TRBD1 (8 bases). The V gene's germline CDR1 is SQVTM and CDR2 ANQGSEA. The germline V and J ends were trimmed by 7 bases and 2 bases, with 12 bases remaining between them. The CDR3 runs 12 residues. CDR3 residues: CSAQGGAYEQYF. The CDR3 coding sequence is TGCAGCGCACAGGGGGGGGCCTACGAGCAGTACTTC.

J is TRBJ2-5 and V is TRBV6-5; D gene unclear. Trimming took off 5 bases at V and 5 bases at J, with 21 bases between the two ends. This CDR3 is 16 amino acids long. In germline, CDR1 is MNHEY, CDR2 SVGAGI. CDR3 region: CASSPFRTQSWETQYF. CDR3 DNA sequence: TGTGCCAGCAGTCCCTTCAGGACCCAGTCCTGGGAGACCCAGTACTTC.

This chain uses TRBV20-1 with TRBJ2-7, with D hard to call. Germline V gives CDR1 DFQATT, CDR2 SNEGSKA (reference sequence). This CDR3 comprises 12 residues. V shed 3 bases and J shed 5 bases, with 11 bases lying between them. CDR3 loop: CSASAGFNEQYF. The CDR3, as DNA: TGCAGTGCTAGTGCTGGCTTCAACGAGCAGTACTTC.

This clonotype was picked up many times. The rearrangement joins TRBV5-1 to TRBJ1-1; 7 bases are shared with TRBD1. The CDR3 has 14 residues. Trimming removed 3 bases from V and 0 bases from J; junction bases left unmatched: 2. In germline, CDR1 is SGHRS, CDR2 YFSETQ. CDR3 amino acids: CASSSDRMNTEAFF. CDR3 nucleotide sequence: TGCGCCAGCAGCTCGGACAGGATGAACACTGAAGCTTTCTTT.

This chain joins TRBV7-3 and TRBJ2-1; 8 bases line up with TRBD2. The V and J ends lost 0 bases and 7 bases, in that order; junction bases with no gene match: 14. The CDR3 contains 18 residues. Germline-derived CDR1 and CDR2 are SGHTA and FQGTGA. CDR3 DNA: TGTGCCAGCAGCTTAACGTCCTACGCCGGGAGGGGATATAATGAGCAGTTCTTC. It translates to CASSLTSYAGRGYNEQFF.

Comments on this clonotype: This CDR3 is missing its conserved last phenylalanine or tryptophan, likely due to a read error. The limits of the CDR3 on the DNA are not certain, so only TCRdb's listed CDR3 is given. J is TRBJ2-1 and V is TRBV29-1; the DNA was not compared with TRBD1, the D call given in the table. The CDR3 is 8 residues long, ends included. The V gene's germline CDR1 is SQVTM and CDR2 ANQGSEA. The CDR3 region is CSVGGPVL.

The chain has TRBV5-1 and TRBJ1-2; TRBD1 might be the D (5 bases). CDR3 length: 14 amino acids. Trimming shortened V by 4 bases and J by 7 bases, and 17 bases separated the two germline ends. CDR1 is SGHRS and CDR2 is YFSETQ in the germline V gene. The CDR3, as DNA: TGCGCCAGCAGCCTGGACACCCCGCGGGGTGGCTACACCTTC. It is translated as CASSLDTPRGGYTF.